This T cell receptor (beta chain) was recovered during a study of immune evolution from preneoplasia to lung adenocarcinoma. TCRdb's table, derived via immunoSEQ multiplex PCR, lists solely in-frame clones and lacks some. The sample lists roughly 5,200 clones, around 77% occurring once. The CDR3 is 12 residues long. The V gene lost 5 bases and the J gene lost 3 bases, with 6 bases spanning the gap. Germline loops: CDR1 MRHNA, CDR2 SNTAGT. A note on this clone: Its antigen is currently unknown.

Study conclusions and caveats: Normal lung had highest clonality; later lesions appeared denser, more diverse.

The TCR comes from a person aged 50-70 years with lung adenocarcinoma. The V gene is TRBV6-4, the J gene TRBJ2-3; D is ambiguous. The sample comprised FFPE normal lung tissue adjacent to the tumor. CDR3 nucleotides: TGTGCCAGCAGTCCTGGAACAGATACGCAGTATTTT. This gives the protein CASSPGTDTQYF.